Following are 17 T cell receptor beta chains from one sample sequenced in a study of identical twins. Each CDR3 protein is one row after TCRdb ran MiXCR on the 5' RACE reads. The sample shows about 210,000 distinct CDR3 sequences, around 10% of them seen only once. Sequencing used memory (CD45RO+) T cells sorted from blood. Receptors were obtained from a woman aged 18-35 years in good health.

V usage is TRBV4-1 and J usage is TRBJ2-1; the match to TRBD2 covers 8 bases. The CDR3 runs to 15 residues. The ends lost 4 bases at V and 3 bases at J; junction bases unmatched: 5. The germline V gene encodes CDR1 MGHRA and CDR2 YSYEKL. The CDR3: CASSPQRGLYNEQFF. The CDR3 DNA follows: TGCGCCAGCAGCCCCCAGCGGGGGCTCTACAATGAGCAGTTCTTC.

This clonotype came up a few times. The chain couples TRBV7-9 to TRBJ1-1, with a weak D call TRBD1 (5 bases). The V end lost 3 bases, the J end lost 1 base, and 12 bases lay between the germline ends. Germline lookup yields CDR1 SEHNR and CDR2 FQNEAQ (reference sequence). This CDR3 has 15 residues. The CDR3 coding sequence is TGTGCCAGCAGCTTTGAAGGGGTGGAGAACACTGAAGCTTTCTTT. Its translation is CASSFEGVENTEAFF.

The chain has TRBV9 and TRBJ2-7; possible D gene TRBD2, 5 bases. CDR3 length equals 14 residues. Germline CDR1 reads SGDLS; CDR2 reads YYNGEE. V lost 0 bases and J lost 2, with 9 bases in between. CDR3 loop: CASSVEGGPYEQYF. The DNA for the CDR3 is TGTGCCAGCAGCGTAGAAGGAGGTCCCTACGAGCAGTACTTC.

This clonotype was counted a few times. This sequence joins TRBV11-3 and TRBJ2-6; D unresolved. Germline CDR1 reads SGHNT; CDR2 reads YENEEA. V lost 5 bases and J 0 bases, leaving 11 bases between the germline ends. The CDR3 consists of 16 residues. CDR3 residues: CASSPDASSGANVLTF. The CDR3, as DNA: TGTGCCAGCAGCCCAGATGCAAGCTCTGGGGCCAACGTCCTGACTTTC.

This clonotype was counted only a few times. This sequence joins TRBV6-4 and TRBJ2-3; D might be TRBD1 or TRBD2, each matching 6 bases. The V end lost 7 bases, the J end lost 2 bases, and 16 bases lay between the germline ends. The germline CDR1 and CDR2 sequences are MRHNA and SNTAGT. This CDR3 contains 15 residues. The DNA of the CDR3 is TGTGCCAGCACTTCGGGGGCGGGTTTCACAGATACGCAGTATTTT. It encodes CASTSGAGFTDTQYF.

This clonotype was counted ten times or more. J is TRBJ2-5 and V is TRBV7-3, with 9 nucleotides matching TRBD1. The CDR3 extends over 13 amino acids. Germline CDR1 is SGHTA and CDR2 is FQGTGA. V gave up 5 bases and J gave up 4 bases; unmatched junction bases: 2. The CDR3 loop reads CASSAGQGETQYF. In DNA, the CDR3 is TGTGCCAGCAGCGCGGGACAGGGAGAGACCCAGTACTTC.

Details on this clonotype: One end of the junction fails to match germline, which may point to a read error. V and J are TRBV9 and TRBJ2-2; 7 bases are shared with TRBD2. Per the germline V gene, CDR1 is SGDLS and CDR2 is YYNGEE. There are 15 residues in the CDR3. The CDR3 region is CASSGDGRNTVELFF. CDR3 in DNA: TGTGCCAGCAGCGGGGACGGGAGGAACACCGTGGAGCTGTTTTTT.

This clonotype was detected a few times. The J gene is TRBJ1-1, the V gene TRBV20-1; unclear D gene. CDR1 is DFQATT, CDR2 SNEGSKA, per germline (reference sequence). V lost 6 bases and J lost 3, with 11 bases in between. The CDR3 loop spans 12 amino acids. Written as DNA, the CDR3 is TGCAGTGCCTCGGACCGTTACACTGAAGCTTTCTTT. It codes for CSASDRYTEAFF.

Of note for this clonotype: Relative to the germline gene, one junction end is altered; a read error may explain this. This chain uses TRBV12-5 with TRBJ1-5; D remains unclear. The CDR3 is made up of 14 amino acids. The germline gives CDR1 LGHNT, CDR2 FRNRAP. The DNA for the CDR3 is TGTGCTAGTGGTTCCGGGGTTAGCAATCAGCCCCAGCACTTT. It is translated as CASGSGVSNQPQHF.

The rearrangement links TRBV5-8 to TRBJ2-1, with unresolved D. Trimming shortened V by 5 bases and J by 4 bases, and 16 bases separated the two germline ends. This CDR3 is built from 15 residues. CDR1 is SGHTS and CDR2 is YDEGEE in the germline V gene. For the CDR3, the DNA is TGTGCCAGCAGTCCCGGACCCCTATTATACAATGAGCAGTTCTTC. Translating it yields CASSPGPLLYNEQFF.

Only a few counts were recorded for this clonotype. This chain connects TRBV3-1 to TRBJ2-7, with 14 bases identical to TRBD2. The CDR3 covers 14 residues. Losses at the gene ends were 4 bases for V and 6 bases for J; bases not matched to a gene: 2. Germline CDR1 is LGHDT and CDR2 is YNNKEL (reference sequence). The CDR3 loop is CASSLGTSGSEQYF. The CDR3 bases are TGTGCCAGCAGCCTCGGGACTAGCGGGAGCGAGCAGTACTTC.

The chain carries TRBV6-1 and TRBJ2-7; weak D call: TRBD1 (7 bases). V was trimmed by 2 bases and J by 6 bases, leaving 11 bases between them. The CDR3 is made up of 13 amino acids. Germline CDR1 and CDR2: MNHNS and SASEGT. DNA of the CDR3: TGTGCCAGCAGTGAATGGAGGGGGCTCGAGCAGTACTTC. Its translation is CASSEWRGLEQYF.

The V and J genes are TRBV24-1 and TRBJ2-1; the match to TRBD2 covers 8 bases. Germline CDR1 is KGHDR and CDR2 is SFDVKD. Trimming took 6 bases from V and 5 from J; bases not matched to a gene: 2. This CDR3 comprises 13 residues. As DNA, the CDR3 is TGTGCCACCAGTCGGCGGGGGGACAATGAGCAGTTCTTC. Residues: CATSRRGDNEQFF.

At least ten counts were recorded for this clonotype. The chain has TRBV5-1 and TRBJ2-1, with 7 bases aligning to TRBD2. Losses at the gene ends were 4 bases for V and 11 bases for J; bases not matched to a gene: 6. The germline V gene has CDR1 SGHRS and CDR2 YFSETQ. This CDR3 contains 12 residues. The CDR3 loop reads CASSQEGLQQFF. The CDR3 nucleotides are TGCGCCAGCAGCCAGGAGGGACTACAGCAGTTCTTC.

V gene TRBV30 combines with J gene TRBJ2-1; a weak D match, TRBD1 (5 bases). Germline CDR1 GTSNPN, CDR2 SVGIG (reference sequence). The length of the CDR3 is 14 residues. With 8 bases removed from V and 0 bases from J, the gap between germline ends came to 14 bases. The CDR3 DNA follows: TGTGCCGGGGCCTTGGGTAGCTCCTACAATGAGCAGTTCTTC. This codes for CAGALGSSYNEQFF.

In this sample, this clonotype turned up many times. The chain recombines TRBV7-9 with TRBJ2-1, with 10 bases identical to TRBD2. Germline trimming cut 5 bases from V and 3 bases from J; bases unmatched to any gene: 7. The CDR3 has 16 residues. Germline V gene sequence: CDR1 SEHNR, CDR2 FQNEAQ (reference sequence). This CDR3 reads CASSPLAGGNYNEQFF. The CDR3 nucleotides are TGTGCCAGCAGCCCATTAGCGGGGGGTAACTACAATGAGCAGTTCTTC. Variable domain in full (rest from reference TRBV7-9 and TRBJ2-1): DTGVSQNPRHKITKRGQNVTFRCDPISEHNRLYWYRQTLGQGPEFLTYFQNEAQLEKSRLLSDRFSAERPKGSFSTLEIQRTEQGDSAMYLCASSPLAGGNYNEQFFGPGTRLTVL.

The rearrangement uses TRBV6-2 or TRBV6-3 and TRBJ2-3; a possible D gene is TRBD2 (5 bases). The V end was cut by 6 bases, the J end by 0 bases, with 13 bases between. CDR1 is MNHEY, CDR2 SVGEGT, per germline. This CDR3 has 15 residues. CDR3 residues: CASSPRGFSTDTQYF. The CDR3 bases are TGTGCCAGCAGCCCACGCGGGTTTAGCACAGATACGCAGTATTTT.